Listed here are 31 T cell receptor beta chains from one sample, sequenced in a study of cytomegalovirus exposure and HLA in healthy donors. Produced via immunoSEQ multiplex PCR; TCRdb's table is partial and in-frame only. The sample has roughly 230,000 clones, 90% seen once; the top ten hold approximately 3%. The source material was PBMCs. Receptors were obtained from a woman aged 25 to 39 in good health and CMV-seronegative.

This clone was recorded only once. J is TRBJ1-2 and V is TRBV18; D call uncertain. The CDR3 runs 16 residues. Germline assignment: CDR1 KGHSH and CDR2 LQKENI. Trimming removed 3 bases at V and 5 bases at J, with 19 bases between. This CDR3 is CASSPLDSTSNYGYTF. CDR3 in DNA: TGTGCCAGCTCACCGTTAGATTCGACGTCCAATTATGGCTACACCTTC.

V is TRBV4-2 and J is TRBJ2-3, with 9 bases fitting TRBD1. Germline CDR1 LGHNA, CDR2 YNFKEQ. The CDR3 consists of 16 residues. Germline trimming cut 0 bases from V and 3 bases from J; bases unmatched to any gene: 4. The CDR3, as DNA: TGTGCCAGCAGCCAAGAGACAGGGGGGGCGACAGATACGCAGTATTTT. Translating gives CASSQETGGATDTQYF.

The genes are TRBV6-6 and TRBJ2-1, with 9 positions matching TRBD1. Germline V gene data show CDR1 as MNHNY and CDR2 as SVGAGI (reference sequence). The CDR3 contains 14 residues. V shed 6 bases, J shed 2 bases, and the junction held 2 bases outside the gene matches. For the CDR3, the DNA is TGTGCCAGCAGACAGGGGGCTGCCTACAATGAGCAGTTCTTC. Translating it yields CASRQGAAYNEQFF.

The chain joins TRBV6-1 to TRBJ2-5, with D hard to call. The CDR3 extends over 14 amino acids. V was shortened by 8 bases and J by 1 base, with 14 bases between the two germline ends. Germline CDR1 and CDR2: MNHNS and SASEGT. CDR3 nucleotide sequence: TGTGCCAGCGGACGGGCCGGCACCCAAGAGACCCAGTACTTC. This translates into CASGRAGTQETQYF.

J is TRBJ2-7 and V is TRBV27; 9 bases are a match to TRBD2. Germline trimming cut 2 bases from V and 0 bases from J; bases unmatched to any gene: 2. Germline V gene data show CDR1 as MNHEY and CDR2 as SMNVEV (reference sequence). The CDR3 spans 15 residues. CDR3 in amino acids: CASSLDSGGSYEQYF. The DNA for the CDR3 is TGTGCCAGCAGTTTAGATAGCGGGGGCTCCTACGAGCAGTACTTC.

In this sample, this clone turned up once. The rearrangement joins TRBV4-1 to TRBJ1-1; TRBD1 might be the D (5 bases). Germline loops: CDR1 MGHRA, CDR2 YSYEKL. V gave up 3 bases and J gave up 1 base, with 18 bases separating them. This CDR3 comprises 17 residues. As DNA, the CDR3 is TGCGCCAGCAGCCATCCCGGTGGACGGCAGGGGAACACTGAAGCTTTCTTT. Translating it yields CASSHPGGRQGNTEAFF.

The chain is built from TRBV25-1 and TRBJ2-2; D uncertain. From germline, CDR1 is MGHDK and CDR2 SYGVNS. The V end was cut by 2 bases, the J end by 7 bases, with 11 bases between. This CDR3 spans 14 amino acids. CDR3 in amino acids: CASSESLVGGELFF. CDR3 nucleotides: TGTGCCAGCAGTGAAAGCTTAGTCGGCGGGGAGCTGTTTTTT.

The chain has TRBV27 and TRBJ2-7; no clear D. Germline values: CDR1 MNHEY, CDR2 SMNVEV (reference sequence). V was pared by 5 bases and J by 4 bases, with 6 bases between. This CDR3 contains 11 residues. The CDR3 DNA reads TGTGCCAGCAGTAACCAGTACGAGCAGTACTTC. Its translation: CASSNQYEQYF.

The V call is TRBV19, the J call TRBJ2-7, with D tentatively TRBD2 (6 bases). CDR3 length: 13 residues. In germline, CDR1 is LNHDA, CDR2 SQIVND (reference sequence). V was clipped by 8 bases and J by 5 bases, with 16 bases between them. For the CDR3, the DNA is TGTGCCAGTGGGACTTGGCAAGAAGACGAGCAGTACTTC. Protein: CASGTWQEDEQYF.

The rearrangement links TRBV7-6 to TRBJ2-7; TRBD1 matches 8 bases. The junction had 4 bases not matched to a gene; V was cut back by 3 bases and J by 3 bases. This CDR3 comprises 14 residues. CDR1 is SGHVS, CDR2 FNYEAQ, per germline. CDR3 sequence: CASSFETGDYEQYF. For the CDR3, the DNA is TGTGCCAGCAGCTTTGAGACAGGGGACTACGAGCAGTACTTC.

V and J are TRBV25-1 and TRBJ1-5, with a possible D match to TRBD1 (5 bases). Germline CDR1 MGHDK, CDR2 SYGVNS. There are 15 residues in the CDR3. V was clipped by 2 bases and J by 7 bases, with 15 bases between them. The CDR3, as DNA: TGTGCCAGCAGTGAAGGGATGGGGGGAAAACAGCCCCAGCATTTT. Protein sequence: CASSEGMGGKQPQHF.

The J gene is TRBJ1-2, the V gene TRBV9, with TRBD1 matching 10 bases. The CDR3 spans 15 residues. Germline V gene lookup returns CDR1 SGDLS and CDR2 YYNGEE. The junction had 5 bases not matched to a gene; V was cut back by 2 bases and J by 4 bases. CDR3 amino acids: CASSVGTGDVYGYTF. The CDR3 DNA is TGTGCCAGCAGCGTTGGGACAGGGGACGTCTATGGCTACACCTTC.

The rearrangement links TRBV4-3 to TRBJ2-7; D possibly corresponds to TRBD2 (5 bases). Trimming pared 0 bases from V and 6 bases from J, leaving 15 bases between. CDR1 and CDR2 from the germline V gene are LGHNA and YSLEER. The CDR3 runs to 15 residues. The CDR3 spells CASSQDTYTRGEQYF. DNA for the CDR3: TGCGCCAGCAGCCAAGATACCTATACCCGGGGCGAGCAGTACTTC.

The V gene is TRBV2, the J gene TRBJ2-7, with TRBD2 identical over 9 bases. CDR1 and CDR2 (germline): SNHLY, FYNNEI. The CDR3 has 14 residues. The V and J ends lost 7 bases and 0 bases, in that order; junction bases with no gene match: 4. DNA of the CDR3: TGTGCCAGCATATCGGGACTAGCCTCCTACGAGCAGTACTTC. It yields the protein CASISGLASYEQYF.

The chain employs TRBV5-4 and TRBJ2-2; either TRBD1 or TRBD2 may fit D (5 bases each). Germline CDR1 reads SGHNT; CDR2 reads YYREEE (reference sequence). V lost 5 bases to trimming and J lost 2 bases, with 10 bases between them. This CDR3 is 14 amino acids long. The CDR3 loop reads CASRDGGNTGELFF. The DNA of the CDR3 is TGTGCCAGCAGGGATGGGGGAAACACCGGGGAGCTGTTTTTT. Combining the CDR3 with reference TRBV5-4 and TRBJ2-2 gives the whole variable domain ETGVTQSPTHLIKTRGQQVTLRCSSQSGHNTVSWYQQALGQGPQFIFQYYREEENGRGNFPPRFSGLQFPNYSSELNVNALELDDSALYLCASRDGGNTGELFFGEGSRLTVL.

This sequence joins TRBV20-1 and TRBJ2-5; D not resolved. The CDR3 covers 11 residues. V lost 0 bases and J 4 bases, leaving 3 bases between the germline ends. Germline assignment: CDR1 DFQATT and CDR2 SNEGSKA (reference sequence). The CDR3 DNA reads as TGCAGTGCTAGAGATGTAGAGACCCAGTACTTC. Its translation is CSARDVETQYF.

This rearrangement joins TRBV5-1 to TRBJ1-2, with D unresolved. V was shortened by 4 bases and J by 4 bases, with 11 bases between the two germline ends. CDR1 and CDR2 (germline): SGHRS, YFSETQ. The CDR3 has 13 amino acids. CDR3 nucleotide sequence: TGCGCCAGCAGCCAGGAAGCAAGCTATGGCTACACCTTC. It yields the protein CASSQEASYGYTF.

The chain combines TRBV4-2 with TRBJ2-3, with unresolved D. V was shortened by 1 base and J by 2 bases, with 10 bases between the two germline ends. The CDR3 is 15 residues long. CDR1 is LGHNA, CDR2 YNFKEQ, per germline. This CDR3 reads CASSQAGGHTDTQYF. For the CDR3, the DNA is TGTGCCAGCAGCCAAGCGGGTGGGCACACAGATACGCAGTATTTT.

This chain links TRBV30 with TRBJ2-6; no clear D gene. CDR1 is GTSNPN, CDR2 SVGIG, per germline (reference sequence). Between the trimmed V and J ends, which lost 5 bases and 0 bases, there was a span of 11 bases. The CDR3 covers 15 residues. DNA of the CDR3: TGTGCCTGGGAAGGCAGCCGCTCTGGGGCCAACGTCCTGACTTTC. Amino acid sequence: CAWEGSRSGANVLTF.

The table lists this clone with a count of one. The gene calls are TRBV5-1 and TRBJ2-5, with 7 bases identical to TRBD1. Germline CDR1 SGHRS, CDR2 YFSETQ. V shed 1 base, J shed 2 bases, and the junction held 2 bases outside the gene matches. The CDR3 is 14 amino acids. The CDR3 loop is CASSLTGAQETQYF. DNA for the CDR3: TGCGCCAGCAGCTTGACAGGGGCACAAGAGACCCAGTACTTC.

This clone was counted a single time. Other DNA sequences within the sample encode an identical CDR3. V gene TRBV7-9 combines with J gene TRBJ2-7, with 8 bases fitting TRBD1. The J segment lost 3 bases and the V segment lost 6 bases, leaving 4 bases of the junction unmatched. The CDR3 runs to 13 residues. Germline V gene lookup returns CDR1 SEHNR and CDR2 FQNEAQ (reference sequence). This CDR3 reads CASSFTGGYEQYF. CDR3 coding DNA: TGTGCCAGCAGTTTTACAGGGGGCTACGAGCAGTACTTC.

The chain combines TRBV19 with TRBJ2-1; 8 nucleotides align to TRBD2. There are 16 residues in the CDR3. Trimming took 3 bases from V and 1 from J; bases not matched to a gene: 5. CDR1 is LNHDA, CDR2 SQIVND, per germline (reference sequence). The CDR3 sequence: CASSISGTSSYNEQFF. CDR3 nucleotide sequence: TGTGCCAGTAGTATCTCCGGGACTAGTTCCTACAATGAGCAGTTCTTC.

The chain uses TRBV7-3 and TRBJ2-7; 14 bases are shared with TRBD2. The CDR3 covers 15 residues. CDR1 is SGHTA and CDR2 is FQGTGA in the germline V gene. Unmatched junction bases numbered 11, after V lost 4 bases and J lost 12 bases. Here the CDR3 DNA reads TGTGCCAGCAGCTCACGACTAGCGGGAGGGCCGAGGCGGTACTTC. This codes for CASSSRLAGGPRRYF.

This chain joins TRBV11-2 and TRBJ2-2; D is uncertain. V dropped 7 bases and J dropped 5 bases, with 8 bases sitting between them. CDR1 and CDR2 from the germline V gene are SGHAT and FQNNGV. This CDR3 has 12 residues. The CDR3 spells CASTPRTGELFF. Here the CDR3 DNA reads TGTGCCAGCACCCCCCGGACCGGGGAGCTGTTTTTT.

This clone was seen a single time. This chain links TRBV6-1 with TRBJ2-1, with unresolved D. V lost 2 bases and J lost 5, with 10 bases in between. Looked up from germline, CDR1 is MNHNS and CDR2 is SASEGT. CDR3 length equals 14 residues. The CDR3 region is CASSELNHDNEQFF. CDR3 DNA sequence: TGTGCCAGCAGTGAACTGAACCATGACAATGAGCAGTTCTTC.

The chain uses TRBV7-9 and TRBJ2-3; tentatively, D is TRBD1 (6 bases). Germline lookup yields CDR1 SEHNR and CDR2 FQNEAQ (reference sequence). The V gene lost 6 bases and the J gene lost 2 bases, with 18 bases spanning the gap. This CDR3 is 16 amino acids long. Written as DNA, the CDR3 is TGTGCCAGCAGTCCACCAGACAGGAAAAACACAGATACGCAGTATTTT. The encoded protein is CASSPPDRKNTDTQYF.

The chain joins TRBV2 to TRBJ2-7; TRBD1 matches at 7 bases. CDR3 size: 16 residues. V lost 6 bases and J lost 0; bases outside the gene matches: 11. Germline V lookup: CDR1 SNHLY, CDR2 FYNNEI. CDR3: CASRTGDLVVSYEQYF. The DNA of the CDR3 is TGTGCCAGCAGAACAGGGGATCTAGTGGTCTCCTACGAGCAGTACTTC.

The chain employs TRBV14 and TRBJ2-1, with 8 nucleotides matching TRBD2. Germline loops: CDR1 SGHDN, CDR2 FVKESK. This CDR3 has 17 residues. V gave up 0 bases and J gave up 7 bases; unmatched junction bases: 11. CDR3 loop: CASSQDSGTLGGNEQFF. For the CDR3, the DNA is TGTGCCAGCAGCCAAGATAGCGGGACACTAGGGGGGAATGAGCAGTTCTTC.

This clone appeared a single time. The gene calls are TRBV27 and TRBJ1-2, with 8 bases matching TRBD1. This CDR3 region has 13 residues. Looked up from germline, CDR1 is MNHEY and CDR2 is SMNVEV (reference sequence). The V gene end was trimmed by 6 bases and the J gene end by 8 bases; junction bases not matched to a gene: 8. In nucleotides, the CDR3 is TGTGCCAGCAGCTATGGACAGGGAGGGGGCTACACCTTC. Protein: CASSYGQGGGYTF.

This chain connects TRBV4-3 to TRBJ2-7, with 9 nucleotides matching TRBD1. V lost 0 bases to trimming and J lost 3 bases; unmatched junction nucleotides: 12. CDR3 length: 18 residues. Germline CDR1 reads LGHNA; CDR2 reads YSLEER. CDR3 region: CASSQEGPQGTGNYEQYF. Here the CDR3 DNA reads TGCGCCAGCAGCCAAGAAGGCCCCCAAGGGACAGGGAACTACGAGCAGTACTTC.

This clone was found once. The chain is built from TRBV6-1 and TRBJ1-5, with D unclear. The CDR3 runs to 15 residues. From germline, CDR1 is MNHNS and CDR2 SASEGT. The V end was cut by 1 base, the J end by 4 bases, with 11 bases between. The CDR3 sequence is CASSEETADNQPQHF. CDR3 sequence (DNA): TGTGCCAGCAGTGAAGAAACAGCCGATAATCAGCCCCAGCATTTT.